A single sample is the source of the 14 T cell receptor beta chains below, sequenced in a study of identical twins. TCRdb reprocessed the 5' RACE reads via MiXCR and lists one record per CDR3 protein. The sample carries around 650,000 distinct CDR3 sequences, about 7% recorded once. These same records also appear under a second study, on yellow fever vaccine responses in identical twins.

Sequenced material: PBMCs. These receptors came from a woman aged 18-29 years in good health.

This clonotype was seen many times. The V call is TRBV24-1, the J call TRBJ2-1; 11 positions match TRBD2. CDR3 length: 17 amino acids. CDR1 is KGHDR, CDR2 SFDVKD, per germline. Germline trimming cut 4 bases from V and 3 bases from J; bases unmatched to any gene: 7. CDR3 coding DNA: TGTGCCACCAGTGACGTTCAAACTAGCGGGGGCTACAATGAGCAGTTCTTC. This codes for CATSDVQTSGGYNEQFF.

This clonotype was found many times. V gene TRBV5-5 combines with J gene TRBJ1-1; weak D call: TRBD1 (5 bases). The CDR3 loop spans 15 amino acids. The V end was cut by 2 bases, the J end by 1 base, with 12 bases between. CDR1 is SGHKS and CDR2 is YYEKEE in the germline V gene (reference sequence). CDR3 residues: CASSFPLGENTEAFF. The CDR3 coding sequence is TGTGCCAGCAGCTTTCCTTTAGGGGAGAACACTGAAGCTTTCTTT.

The chain has TRBV6-1 and TRBJ1-2, with a tentative D call TRBD1 (5 bases). Germline V gene lookup returns CDR1 MNHNS and CDR2 SASEGT. V was shortened by 5 bases and J by 6 bases, with 16 bases between the two germline ends. CDR3 length: 14 residues. The CDR3 region is CASSTRAGDDGYTF. CDR3 DNA sequence: TGTGCCAGCAGTACCCGGGCGGGGGACGATGGCTACACCTTC.

This clonotype has a handful of counts. V is TRBV20-1 and J is TRBJ1-2; tentatively, D is TRBD1 (6 bases). CDR1 and CDR2 from the germline V gene are DFQATT and SNEGSKA (reference sequence). The CDR3 consists of 15 residues. Deletions cut 0 bases from V and 0 bases from J, with 11 bases between. CDR3 protein: CSAREGGTPNYGYTF. CDR3 DNA sequence: TGCAGTGCTAGAGAAGGGGGGACCCCTAACTATGGCTACACCTTC.

This clonotype was seen repeatedly, ten times or more. The chain combines TRBV5-1 with TRBJ1-2; D gene unclear. Trimming took 1 base from V and 2 from J, leaving 12 bases between them. CDR1 and CDR2 (germline): SGHRS, YFSETQ. This CDR3 has 15 residues. As DNA, the CDR3 is TGCGCCAGCAGCTTGTCGGCGGGGAACAACTATGGCTACACCTTC. Translated: CASSLSAGNNYGYTF.

This clonotype was recorded many times. The rearrangement links TRBV3-1 to TRBJ2-3; 9 nucleotides match TRBD2. The CDR3 has 15 amino acids. Germline V gene lookup returns CDR1 LGHDT and CDR2 YNNKEL (reference sequence). Trimming at V came to 0 bases and at J to 5 bases, leaving 3 bases not matched to a gene. CDR3 sequence (DNA): TGTGCCAGCAGCCAAGAGGGACTAGCCGGAGATACGCAGTATTTT. Translation gives CASSQEGLAGDTQYF.

The V gene is TRBV29-1, the J gene TRBJ1-5, with D tentatively TRBD1 (6 bases). Germline V gene lookup returns CDR1 SQVTM and CDR2 ANQGSEA. Trimming stripped 5 bases from V and 4 bases from J, with 15 bases between. The CDR3 runs to 14 residues. CDR3 DNA: TGCAGCGTTATCCAAGGAGGGGGAAATCAGCCCCAGCATTTT. Amino acid sequence: CSVIQGGGNQPQHF.

The V call is TRBV9, the J call TRBJ2-1, with 15 bases lining up with TRBD2. The V segment lost 4 bases and the J segment 9 bases; nucleotides outside the gene matches: 5. CDR1 is SGDLS and CDR2 is YYNGEE in the germline V gene. CDR3 length: 15 amino acids. As DNA, the CDR3 is TGTGCCAGCAGCAAGGGACTAGCGGGAGGAAGTGAGCAGTTCTTC. It codes for CASSKGLAGGSEQFF.

The table lists this clonotype with many counts. The gene calls are TRBV20-1 and TRBJ2-3; TRBD2 matches 11 bases. The CDR3 is made up of 13 amino acids. CDR1 is DFQATT, CDR2 SNEGSKA, per germline (reference sequence). Trimming took 2 bases from V and 10 from J; bases not matched to a gene: 5. CDR3 in amino acids: CSARLAGGAPQYF. The CDR3 DNA reads TGCAGTGCTAGACTAGCGGGAGGAGCCCCGCAGTATTTT.

There are many counts of this clonotype. This rearrangement joins TRBV25-1 to TRBJ1-2, with D possibly TRBD1 on 5 matching bases. Trimming removed 5 bases from V and 0 bases from J, with 13 bases in between. The germline V gene encodes CDR1 MGHDK and CDR2 SYGVNS. The CDR3 spans 15 residues. The CDR3 nucleotides are TGTGCCAGCAGTTCCTTCACAGGAACTAACTATGGCTACACCTTC. Protein: CASSSFTGTNYGYTF.

This clonotype was seen more than once but under ten times. V usage is TRBV20-1 and J usage is TRBJ2-1; 11 positions match TRBD2. The CDR3 spans 15 residues. Trimming took 4 bases from V and 4 from J; bases not matched to a gene: 6. Germline loops: CDR1 DFQATT, CDR2 SNEGSKA (reference sequence). CDR3 DNA sequence: TGCAGTGCTACGCTGACTAGCGGGGCGTACAATGAGCAGTTCTTC. Its protein product is CSATLTSGAYNEQFF.

This clonotype was found a few times. V is TRBV4-1 and J is TRBJ2-1; 11 bases line up with TRBD2. The J segment lost 8 bases and the V segment lost 4 bases, leaving 7 bases of the junction unmatched. This CDR3 comprises 15 residues. The germline V gene encodes CDR1 MGHRA and CDR2 YSYEKL. CDR3 bases: TGCGCCAGCAGCCCAGTGACTAGCGGGACCGATGAGCAGTTCTTC. This sequence encodes CASSPVTSGTDEQFF.

This clonotype has more than one count but fewer than ten. The J gene is TRBJ1-6, the V gene TRBV28; tentative D call: TRBD1 (6 bases). Trimming pared 2 bases from V and 9 bases from J, leaving 11 bases between. Germline values: CDR1 MDHEN, CDR2 SYDVKM. The CDR3 is 14 amino acids. The CDR3 loop is CASSLTEGGSPLHF. The CDR3 DNA reads as TGTGCCAGCAGTTTAACAGAAGGGGGTTCACCCCTCCACTTT.

This clonotype was seen a handful of times. The chain has TRBV20-1 and TRBJ2-3; D unresolved. CDR1 DFQATT and CDR2 SNEGSKA come from the germline V gene (reference sequence). V lost 6 bases, J lost 2 bases, and 15 bases lay in between. This CDR3 region has 14 residues. CDR3 residues: CSAPVKTPTDTQYF. The CDR3 region has the DNA TGCAGTGCACCGGTGAAGACTCCCACAGATACGCAGTATTTT.